Presented here are 3 T cell receptor beta chains from one specimen sequenced in a study of prognosis after radiotherapy for stage I lung cancer. With two-round multiplex PCR, TCR beta CDR3 sequences were amplified from genomic DNA. First-round PCR, the initial amplification, used primers specific to each TRBV and TRBJ gene. TCRdb re-derived calls from the multiplex PCR reads in MiXCR, one entry per CDR3 protein. The sample records some 14,000 distinct CDR3 sequences, approximately 55% being singletons. The material sequenced was PBMCs, taken before or after stereotactic body radiation therapy (not recorded which). The receptors were sampled from a donor aged 50 or older with non-small cell lung cancer.

There are a few counts of this clonotype. Since the CDR3 does not end with the conserved phenylalanine or tryptophan, this likely comes from a read error. J is TRBJ2-2 and V is TRBV5-1; 12 bases match TRBD2. V lost 3 bases, J lost 7 bases, and 1 base stayed unmatched. The germline V gene has CDR1 SGHRS and CDR2 YFSETQ. The CDR3 covers 14 residues. The CDR3 is CASSWTSGIGELFS. The DNA for the CDR3 is TGCGCCAGCAGCTGGACTAGCGGGATCGGGGAGCTGTTTTCT.

This clonotype was seen at least ten times. The V gene is TRBV20-1, the J gene TRBJ1-6; D might be TRBD1 (5 bases). The CDR3 loop spans 14 amino acids. Germline V lookup: CDR1 DFQATT, CDR2 SNEGSKA (reference sequence). V dropped 3 bases and J dropped 7 bases, with 13 bases sitting between them. The CDR3 nucleotides are TGCAGTGCTAGGGTGGCCGGGGCCAATTCACCCCTCCACTTT. This gives the protein CSARVAGANSPLHF.

This clonotype is a singleton in its sample. This likely stems from a read error, as it lies one base from a far larger clone. The chain carries TRBV2 and TRBJ2-3, with D tentatively TRBD1 or TRBD2 (5 bases each). The germline gives CDR1 SNHLY, CDR2 FYNNEI. The V end lost 5 bases, the J end lost 4 bases, and 10 bases lay between the germline ends. The CDR3 spans 13 residues. CDR3 region: CASSLRGSDTQYF. The CDR3 DNA follows: TGTGCCAGCAGTTTACGGGGCTCAGATACGCAGTATTTT.